This TCR beta chain derives from a study of shared clonotypes between healthy human individuals. Study-level points and caveats: Sampling was confined to blood; repertoires within tissues likely differ. The study generally estimated greater richness for naive than memory subsets.

Profiling relied on immunoSEQ multiplex PCR, and the TCRdb table lists in-frame clones only, not all of them. This table holds 550,000 to 850,000 clones, over 65% found once. Details on this clone: Its matching antigen is unknown.

Researchers partitioned CD4+ cells into CD45RA+ naive and CD45RA-negative memory subsets. Trimming removed 0 bases at V and 4 bases at J, with 15 bases between. CDR1 is MGHRA and CDR2 is YSYEKL in the germline V gene. The length of the CDR3 is 16 residues. Sequenced sample: memory CD4+ T cells sorted from blood. Subset in this sample: CD45RA-negative fraction. This TCR was sampled from a woman between 25 and 40 years old in good health. V is TRBV4-1 and J is TRBJ1-2; D gene ambiguous. The CDR3 DNA reads TGCGCCAGCAGCCAAGATACAGCCCCTCTAGTCTATGGCTACACCTTC. It translates to CASSQDTAPLVYGYTF.